The 10 T cell receptor beta chains given below trace back to one sample, sequenced in a study of PD-1 blockade in classical Hodgkin lymphoma. Sequenced by immunoSEQ multiplex PCR; TCRdb stores in-frame clones only, minus some. The table records roughly 40,000 clones, around 78% of them present only once. Time point meaning: cycle 4 day 1 (C4D1), after less than 7 weeks of nivolumab. Each patient experienced a relapse that followed autologous stem cell transplantation, and brentuximab vedotin exposure varied. The sequencing used peripheral blood mononuclear cells (PBMCs), collected before the fourth cycle of nivolumab. The receptor set was obtained from a human donor with classical Hodgkin lymphoma.

The V and J genes are TRBV6-5 and TRBJ1-6; D remains ambiguous. The CDR3 totals 13 residues. Trimming took 8 bases from V and 11 from J, leaving 16 bases between them. CDR1 is MNHEY, CDR2 SVGAGI, per germline. As DNA, the CDR3 is TGTGCCAGCCACCTGGACTGGACGGCACCCCTCCACTTT. Its translation: CASHLDWTAPLHF.

The chain carries TRBV2 and TRBJ1-1; D gene ambiguous. V lost 6 bases to trimming and J lost 8 bases, with 16 bases between them. The CDR3 is 13 residues long. In germline, CDR1 is SNHLY, CDR2 FYNNEI. The chain's CDR3 is CASSAAWTDEAFF. CDR3 in DNA: TGTGCCAGCAGCGCTGCTTGGACGGACGAAGCTTTCTTT.

The gene calls are TRBV2 and TRBJ1-2, with D unclear. V dropped 7 bases and J dropped 2 bases, with 11 bases sitting between them. The CDR3 length is 13 residues. Germline-derived CDR1 and CDR2 are SNHLY and FYNNEI. For the CDR3, the DNA is TGTGCCAGCAAGCCAGAAATAAACTATGGCTACACCTTC. Its protein product is CASKPEINYGYTF.

V is TRBV5-8 and J is TRBJ2-1; D perhaps matches TRBD1 (5 bases). V lost 0 bases, J lost 2 bases, and 9 bases lay in between. CDR1 and CDR2 from the germline V gene are SGHTS and YDEGEE. The length of the CDR3 is 15 residues. The CDR3 spells CASSLGQPTYNEQFF. The CDR3 DNA is TGTGCCAGCAGCTTGGGACAGCCAACCTACAATGAGCAGTTCTTC.

The chain links TRBV5-1 to TRBJ2-2; D might be TRBD1 (6 bases). V lost 0 bases and J 3 bases, leaving 9 bases between the germline ends. Germline V gives CDR1 SGHRS, CDR2 YFSETQ. The CDR3 contains 15 residues. This CDR3 is CASSLVGAYTGELFF. CDR3 DNA: TGCGCCAGCAGCTTGGTGGGGGCCTACACCGGGGAGCTGTTTTTT. Looking up the rest from reference TRBV5-1 and TRBJ2-2 gives the full variable domain: KAGVTQTPRYLIKTRGQQVTLSCSPISGHRSVSWYQQTPGQGLQFLFEYFSETQRNKGNFPGRFSGRQFSNSRSEMNVSTLELGDSALYLCASSLVGAYTGELFFGEGSRLTVL.

The chain employs TRBV28 and TRBJ1-2; 7 nucleotides line up with TRBD1. The J segment lost 5 bases and the V segment lost 6 bases, leaving 9 bases of the junction unmatched. From germline, CDR1 is MDHEN and CDR2 SYDVKM. This CDR3 contains 14 residues. CDR3: CASRPGTEKYGYTF. DNA for the CDR3: TGTGCCAGCAGGCCCGGGACAGAAAAATATGGCTACACCTTC.

The rearrangement uses TRBV7-9 and TRBJ1-4, with D uncertain. There are 14 residues in the CDR3. Deletions cut 5 bases from V and 0 bases from J, with 7 bases between. Per the germline V gene, CDR1 is SEHNR and CDR2 is FQNEAQ (reference sequence). In nucleotides, the CDR3 is TGTGCCAGCAGCCTCCGAGCAACTAATGAAAAACTGTTTTTT. Translation: CASSLRATNEKLFF.

The rearrangement uses TRBV4-1 and TRBJ2-7, with TRBD2 identical over 10 bases. The CDR3 loop spans 16 amino acids. Per germline, CDR1 MGHRA and CDR2 YSYEKL. The trim removed 0 bases at V and 4 bases at J, leaving 6 bases unmatched. CDR3 DNA: TGCGCCAGCAGCCAAGATAATCTAGCGGGGGTATACGAGCAGTACTTC. Protein product: CASSQDNLAGVYEQYF.

The chain couples TRBV7-3 to TRBJ2-1; TRBD1 agrees at 9 bases. Trimming took 0 bases from V and 6 from J; bases not matched to a gene: 6. Germline lookup yields CDR1 SGHTA and CDR2 FQGTGA. The length of the CDR3 is 16 residues. The chain's CDR3 is CASSLTLGQGSNEQFF. CDR3 DNA: TGTGCCAGCAGCTTAACTTTAGGACAGGGGAGCAATGAGCAGTTCTTC.

The chain combines TRBV7-9 with TRBJ1-4, with 8 bases aligning to TRBD1. Trimming at V came to 0 bases and at J to 7 bases, leaving 7 bases not matched to a gene. This CDR3 is built from 16 residues. Germline V gene lookup returns CDR1 SEHNR and CDR2 FQNEAQ (reference sequence). The CDR3 sequence: CASSLALTGEVEKLFF. The CDR3 coding sequence is TGTGCCAGCAGCTTAGCCCTGACAGGGGAGGTTGAAAAACTGTTTTTT. Drawing the rest from reference TRBV7-9 and TRBJ1-4, the complete variable domain is DTGVSQNPRHKITKRGQNVTFRCDPISEHNRLYWYRQTLGQGPEFLTYFQNEAQLEKSRLLSDRFSAERPKGSFSTLEIQRTEQGDSAMYLCASSLALTGEVEKLFFGSGTQLSVL.